The 10 T cell receptor beta chains below come from one sample, sequenced in a study of T-cell reconstitution after alpha-beta-depleted transplantation in children. The TCRbeta library was prepared with unique molecular identifiers. TCRdb reprocessed the PCR reads via MiXCR and lists one record per CDR3 protein. This table holds a few hundred thousand distinct CDR3 sequences, under 13% found once. The material sequenced was PBMCs from the stem cell graft donor, taken from the stem cell graft. Source of these receptors: a human donor who donated a stem cell graft to a child with acute myeloid leukemia.

The chain is built from TRBV20-1 and TRBJ1-1; TRBD1 might be the D (6 bases). V lost 5 bases and J lost 1, with 11 bases in between. The V gene's germline CDR1 is DFQATT and CDR2 SNEGSKA (reference sequence). This CDR3 region has 13 residues. The CDR3 DNA reads TGCAGTGCTTCCGGGACATCGAACACTGAAGCTTTCTTT. Translation gives CSASGTSNTEAFF.

This clonotype appeared a few times. The chain joins TRBV6-6 to TRBJ1-5; no firm D call. The CDR3 spans 13 residues. Germline V lookup: CDR1 MNHNY, CDR2 SVGAGI (reference sequence). Trimming took off 11 bases at V and 2 bases at J, with 13 bases between the two ends. CDR3 loop: CAAQGWGNQPQHF. Here the CDR3 DNA reads TGTGCCGCACAAGGCTGGGGCAATCAGCCCCAGCATTTT.

This clonotype was counted a few times. The chain uses TRBV6-5 and TRBJ2-7; weak D call: TRBD1 (6 bases). V lost 7 bases and J 2 bases, leaving 9 bases between the germline ends. In germline, CDR1 is MNHEY, CDR2 SVGAGI. This CDR3 has 12 residues. CDR3 sequence reads: CASTGTPYEQYF. The CDR3 DNA follows: TGTGCCAGCACCGGGACACCCTACGAGCAGTACTTC.

The V and J genes are TRBV7-2 and TRBJ2-5, with D hard to call. This CDR3 has 13 residues. Trimming took off 2 bases at V and 5 bases at J, with 9 bases between the two ends. Germline lookup yields CDR1 SGHTA and CDR2 FQGNSA. Here the CDR3 reads CASSLSIGETQYF. In DNA form, the CDR3 reads TGTGCCAGCAGCTTATCTATTGGGGAGACCCAGTACTTC.

There are a few counts of this clonotype. This chain uses TRBV12-3 or TRBV12-4 with TRBJ1-1; D gene uncertain. Deletions cut 6 bases from V and 5 bases from J, with 13 bases between. The length of the CDR3 is 13 residues. The CDR3 DNA is TGTGCCAGCAGCCTAGGGAGGTTGACTGAAGCTTTCTTT. Amino acids: CASSLGRLTEAFF.

This chain connects TRBV3-1 to TRBJ2-3; D not certain. Trimming left V 3 bases short and J 0 bases short, with 13 bases between. Germline-derived CDR1 and CDR2 are LGHDT and YNNKEL (reference sequence). The CDR3 sequence is 16 residues long. The CDR3 is CASSQGVGLSTDTQYF. CDR3 nucleotides: TGTGCCAGCAGCCAGGGTGTCGGGCTTAGCACAGATACGCAGTATTTT.

This clonotype appeared a few times. The chain links TRBV7-2 to TRBJ2-3; perhaps TRBD1 as D (6 bases). V was trimmed by 4 bases and J by 0 bases, leaving 8 bases between them. The CDR3 covers 14 residues. Looked up from germline, CDR1 is SGHTA and CDR2 is FQGNSA. As DNA, the CDR3 is TGTGCCAGCAGCTACGACAGGAGCACAGATACGCAGTATTTT. This encodes CASSYDRSTDTQYF.

This clonotype was detected only a few times. The V and J genes are TRBV7-2 and TRBJ1-1, with D possibly TRBD1 on 6 matching bases. Germline V gene sequence: CDR1 SGHTA, CDR2 FQGNSA. The CDR3 totals 14 residues. Between the trimmed V and J ends, which lost 1 base and 10 bases, there was a span of 16 bases. Here the CDR3 reads CASSLVRQERRAFF. The CDR3, as DNA: TGTGCCAGCAGCTTAGTTCGACAGGAGCGGAGAGCTTTCTTT.

The rearrangement uses TRBV21-1 and TRBJ2-1; the table's D call, TRBD1, was not checked against the DNA. TRBV21-1 is deemed a pseudogene. There are 14 residues in the CDR3. The CDR3, as DNA: TGTGCCAGCAGACGCAGGGGGGCGTACAATGAGCAGTTCTTC. Its translation is CASRRRGAYNEQFF.

In its sample, this clonotype was seen many times. V and J are TRBV18 and TRBJ2-5, with unresolved D. V gave up 3 bases and J gave up 4 bases, with 6 bases separating them. Germline-derived CDR1 and CDR2 are KGHSH and LQKENI. This CDR3 spans 12 amino acids. The CDR3 bases are TGTGCCAGCTCACCCCAGAGAGAGACCCAGTACTTC. Amino acid sequence: CASSPQRETQYF.